The 4 T cell receptor beta chains below all came from one sample that was sequenced in a study of beta chain features in type 1 diabetes. Study-level points and caveats: Among patients with Type 1 diabetes, TCRB CDR3s were moderately but significantly shorter in every one of the four CD4+ subsets.

Antigens for these TCRs are unknown. The authors reverse transcribed all of the isolated RNA, so sequencing captured expressed TCRB transcripts. The repertoire was sequenced with immunoSEQ multiplex PCR; TCRdb's copy has only in-frame clones and lacks some. Here the sample spans roughly 150,000 clones, about 9% being singletons. Sample: central memory CD4+ T cells from blood. The receptor set was obtained from a young woman with type 1 diabetes.

In nucleotides, the CDR3 is TGTGCCAGCAGTGATACAAGCTACACTAGCGCTGGGGAGCTGTTTTTT. The encoded protein is CASSDTSYTSAGELFF. J is TRBJ2-2 and V is TRBV25-1, with 7 bases that match TRBD2. Looked up from germline, CDR1 is MGHDK and CDR2 is SYGVNS. The length of the CDR3 is 16 residues. V shed 3 bases and J 8 bases; nucleotides not matched to a gene: 12. The full variable domain, completed using reference TRBV25-1 and TRBJ2-2, is EADIYQTPRYLVIGTGKKITLECSQTMGHDKMYWYQQDPGMELHLIHYSYGVNSTEKGDLSSESTVSRIRTEHFPLTLESARPSHTSQYLCASSDTSYTSAGELFFGEGSRLTVL.

The J gene is TRBJ1-2, the V gene TRBV30; 9 bases line up with TRBD1. Germline CDR1 is GTSNPN and CDR2 is SVGIG (reference sequence). V dropped 4 bases and J dropped 4; count of bases not matched to a gene: 16. The CDR3 loop spans 17 amino acids. The CDR3, as DNA: TGTGCCTGGAAGGACATGGACAGGGGAAAGGGGATCTATGGCTACACCTTC. Protein: CAWKDMDRGKGIYGYTF.

The chain has TRBV6-5 and TRBJ2-1; 11 bases map to TRBD2. The CDR3 length is 12 residues. Looked up from germline, CDR1 is MNHEY and CDR2 is SVGAGI. The V and J ends lost 4 bases and 12 bases, in that order; junction bases with no gene match: 2. CDR3 nucleotides: TGTGCCAGCAGTTCGGGACTAGCGGTGCAGTTCTTC. Translation: CASSSGLAVQFF.

The V call is TRBV6-5, the J call TRBJ1-1, with D possibly matching TRBD1 (5 bases). The CDR3 length is 13 residues. The V end was cut by 3 bases, the J end by 4 bases, with 9 bases between. The germline V gene has CDR1 MNHEY and CDR2 SVGAGI. The CDR3 loop is CASSYQGGTEAFF. The CDR3 DNA is TGTGCCAGCAGTTATCAGGGAGGCACTGAAGCTTTCTTT.